Each of the 27 T cell receptor beta chains below was sequenced from the same sample in a study of blood T cells in healthy people across ages (dated by TCRdb to 2013 to 2016). Libraries were made using 5' RACE. TCRdb names Illumina HiSeq 2500 as the instrument used. A second PCR of about 7 to 12 cycles was run with a J-beta primer mix and a sample-barcoded 5' primer. The public reads were run again by TCRdb, first through fastp at Q25 and then through MiXCR, and only productive beta chains were kept. Each entry merges the rows of one CDR3 protein and shows their most common DNA and genes. The sample has 450,000 to 600,000 distinct CDR3 sequences on record, roughly a quarter of them singletons. The ten biggest clones cover over 3.5% of the sample. These records were also assigned to another study, of T cells of mothers and their children.

Sequencing used blood. The receptors were sampled from a boy younger than 10 in good health.

This rearrangement joins TRBV7-6 to TRBJ2-3, with a possible D match to TRBD2 (6 bases). Deletions cut 1 base from V and 5 bases from J, with 19 bases between. The V gene's germline CDR1 is SGHVS and CDR2 FNYEAQ. The length of the CDR3 is 17 residues. The CDR3 coding sequence is TGTGCCAGCAGCTTAGATCTGCGGGGAAGGGGTGGAGATACGCAGTATTTT. Amino acids: CASSLDLRGRGGDTQYF.

The gene calls are TRBV11-2 and TRBJ2-3; a weak D match, TRBD2 (5 bases). V was clipped by 4 bases and J by 6 bases, with 11 bases between them. The CDR3 runs 13 residues. Germline V gene lookup returns CDR1 SGHAT and CDR2 FQNNGV. The CDR3 reads CASSSQLVDTQYF. In DNA form, the CDR3 reads TGTGCCAGCAGCTCACAACTAGTGGATACGCAGTATTTT.

The chain recombines TRBV5-1 with TRBJ2-2; the D gene is possibly TRBD1 (6 bases). V lost 6 bases, J lost 6 bases, and 18 bases lay in between. Per germline, CDR1 SGHRS and CDR2 YFSETQ. The CDR3 is made up of 15 amino acids. CDR3 in amino acids: CASTLQQGSSGELFF. The CDR3 DNA reads TGCGCCAGCACCCTTCAACAGGGTTCATCCGGGGAGCTGTTTTTT.

Only a few counts were recorded for this clonotype. This chain uses TRBV25-1 with TRBJ1-1; no clear D gene. With 2 bases removed from V and 11 bases from J, the gap between germline ends came to 18 bases. The CDR3 has 14 amino acids. The germline gives CDR1 MGHDK, CDR2 SYGVNS. This chain's CDR3 is CASSEGMAGRVAFF. Here the CDR3 DNA reads TGTGCCAGCAGTGAAGGAATGGCGGGGAGGGTCGCTTTCTTT.

The V gene is TRBV7-9, the J gene TRBJ2-2; 14 nucleotides agree with TRBD2. CDR1 and CDR2 (germline): SEHNR, FQNEAQ (reference sequence). With V trimmed by 5 bases and J by 9 bases, 5 bases remained unmatched. This CDR3 contains 15 residues. The DNA for the CDR3 is TGTGCCAGCAGCCTGGGGACTAGCGGGAGTCGGGAGCTGTTTTTT. Translation: CASSLGTSGSRELFF.

The chain combines TRBV6-6 with TRBJ1-6; TRBD1 is a possible D gene (5 bases). This CDR3 has 14 residues. Germline CDR1 is MNHNY and CDR2 is SVGAGI (reference sequence). Trimming took off 6 bases at V and 11 bases at J, with 17 bases between the two ends. The CDR3 is CASRRDGASAPLHF. As DNA, the CDR3 is TGTGCCAGCAGGAGGGACGGGGCCTCTGCACCCCTCCACTTT.

V gene TRBV12-3 or TRBV12-4 combines with J gene TRBJ2-4, with 11 bases fitting TRBD1. After removal of 2 bases from V and 0 bases from J, the junction contained 3 bases not matched to a gene. The CDR3 has 17 amino acids. Written as DNA, the CDR3 is TGTGCCAGCAGTTTATTGGACAGGGGGCTAGCCAAAAACATTCAGTACTTC. This gives the protein CASSLLDRGLAKNIQYF.

This clonotype was found a few times. This chain joins TRBV12-3 or TRBV12-4 and TRBJ2-7; 8 bases line up with TRBD1. The CDR3 contains 14 residues. V was pared by 6 bases and J by 6 bases, with 10 bases of the junction left unmatched. This chain's CDR3 is CASSPGTGTSEQYF. CDR3 coding DNA: TGTGCCAGCAGCCCCGGGACAGGAACTTCCGAGCAGTACTTC.

This chain joins TRBV6-5 and TRBJ2-2, with 14 bases lining up with TRBD2. The CDR3 consists of 16 residues. Germline V CDR1 and CDR2: MNHEY, SVGAGI. V lost 6 bases and J lost 6; bases outside the gene matches: 6. The CDR3 region has the DNA TGTGCCAGCAGCCCCGGGACTAGCGGGAGTGCCGGGGAGCTGTTTTTT. It is translated as CASSPGTSGSAGELFF.

This sequence joins TRBV12-3 or TRBV12-4 and TRBJ2-5; TRBD1 aligns across 7 bases. CDR3 length: 16 amino acids. Trimming at V came to 4 bases and at J to 0 bases, leaving 8 bases not matched to a gene. The CDR3 DNA sequence: TGTGCCAGCAGTTCCGGGGACAGAAAGTACCAAGAGACCCAGTACTTC. This codes for CASSSGDRKYQETQYF.

This clonotype was counted a few times. The genes are TRBV27 and TRBJ2-5; no firm D call. This CDR3 has 17 amino acids. The ends were cut back, 1 base at V and 5 bases at J, with 20 bases in the middle. Per the germline V gene, CDR1 is MNHEY and CDR2 is SMNVEV (reference sequence). The CDR3 nucleotides read TGTGCCAGCAGTTTATTAGGCCCTAGTGCGGACGTCGAGACCCAGTACTTC. Translating it yields CASSLLGPSADVETQYF.

The chain has TRBV12-3 or TRBV12-4 and TRBJ1-4; 7 nucleotides line up with TRBD1. Germline trimming cut 5 bases from V and 16 bases from J; bases unmatched to any gene: 7. The CDR3 covers 11 residues. For the CDR3, the DNA is TGTGCCAGCAGTCCCGGACAGGACAGGTTTTTT. Its translation: CASSPGQDRFF.

The chain joins TRBV25-1 to TRBJ2-3; D could derive from TRBD1 or TRBD2 (6 bases each). Germline-derived CDR1 and CDR2 are MGHDK and SYGVNS. The CDR3 extends over 16 amino acids. Deletions cut 1 base from V and 1 base from J, with 12 bases between. The CDR3 DNA is TGTGCCAGCAGTGAATCACGGGGGCTTGGCACAGATACGCAGTATTTT. Protein product: CASSESRGLGTDTQYF.

This clonotype was counted only a few times. The genes are TRBV29-1 and TRBJ2-5, with no clear D. The CDR3 spans 13 residues. Germline V CDR1 and CDR2: SQVTM, ANQGSEA. Trimming pared 4 bases from V and 5 bases from J, leaving 14 bases between. The chain's CDR3 is CSVANSLLETQYF. The CDR3 DNA reads as TGCAGCGTTGCTAACAGTCTGCTCGAGACCCAGTACTTC.

This chain joins TRBV20-1 and TRBJ1-2; 8 bases map to TRBD1. CDR1 is DFQATT, CDR2 SNEGSKA, per germline (reference sequence). The CDR3 loop spans 14 amino acids. Trimming took 3 bases from V and 7 from J; bases not matched to a gene: 10. As DNA, the CDR3 is TGCAGTGCTAGTTCCCCGACAGGGGAGCCTGGCTACACCTTC. It translates to CSASSPTGEPGYTF.

This chain joins TRBV12-3 or TRBV12-4 and TRBJ2-2, with 9 bases that match TRBD1. CDR3 size: 16 residues. The ends lost 4 bases at V and 1 base at J; junction bases unmatched: 4. CDR3 in amino acids: CASSWPGQGNTGELFF. For the CDR3, the DNA is TGTGCCAGCAGTTGGCCGGGACAGGGGAACACCGGGGAGCTGTTTTTT.

This clonotype has a handful of counts. This sequence joins TRBV10-3 and TRBJ2-2; no clear D gene. CDR1 is ENHRY and CDR2 is SYGVKD in the germline V gene. This CDR3 region has 11 residues. V was pared by 2 bases and J by 7 bases, with 2 bases between. The CDR3 sequence: CAISELGELFF. Written as DNA, the CDR3 is TGTGCCATCAGTGAGCTCGGGGAGCTGTTTTTT.

This clonotype has just a few counts. For the CDR3, the DNA is TGTGCCAGCAGCTTAGTCGGGGGGGCAGACTCCTACGAGCAGTACTTC. Translated: CASSLVGGADSYEQYF. V usage is TRBV7-2 and J usage is TRBJ2-7; TRBD2 aligns across 8 bases. J was trimmed by 0 bases and V by 1 base; bases with no gene match: 5. Germline V gene data show CDR1 as SGHTA and CDR2 as FQGNSA. The CDR3 extends over 16 amino acids.

This chain joins TRBV20-1 and TRBJ2-7; possible D gene TRBD2, 5 bases. Germline values: CDR1 DFQATT, CDR2 SNEGSKA (reference sequence). This CDR3 region has 14 residues. Trimming left V 5 bases short and J 5 bases short, with 19 bases between. In nucleotides, the CDR3 is TGCAGTGCTTTTCCGTATCGGGAAACCGACGAGCAGTACTTC. As protein: CSAFPYRETDEQYF.

Only a few counts were recorded for this clonotype. The chain couples TRBV29-1 to TRBJ2-7, with D uncertain. Germline assignment: CDR1 SQVTM and CDR2 ANQGSEA. The V end was cut by 3 bases, the J end by 5 bases, with 14 bases between. This CDR3 contains 13 residues. The CDR3 spells CSVERLGSDEQYF. In DNA form, the CDR3 reads TGCAGCGTTGAGAGGCTGGGTTCAGACGAGCAGTACTTC.

This chain connects TRBV9 to TRBJ2-7; no firm D call. The CDR3 runs 12 residues. With 1 base removed from V and 3 bases from J, the gap between germline ends came to 5 bases. Germline-derived CDR1 and CDR2 are SGDLS and YYNGEE. The CDR3 protein is CASSVPFYEQYF. The CDR3 nucleotides read TGTGCCAGCAGCGTACCCTTCTACGAGCAGTACTTC.

The chain employs TRBV9 and TRBJ2-7; D may be TRBD1 (6 bases). CDR3 length: 12 amino acids. With 3 bases removed from V and 3 bases from J, the gap between germline ends came to 7 bases. The germline V gene encodes CDR1 SGDLS and CDR2 YYNGEE. CDR3 region: CASSGTDYEQYF. For the CDR3, the DNA is TGTGCCAGCAGCGGGACAGACTACGAGCAGTACTTC.

This chain links TRBV6-5 with TRBJ2-3; TRBD1 might be the D (7 bases). Germline V gene lookup returns CDR1 MNHEY and CDR2 SVGAGI. Trimming removed 5 bases at V and 11 bases at J, with 20 bases between. This CDR3 has 14 residues. The CDR3 protein is CASSPGGGQIRQYF. The CDR3 coding sequence is TGTGCCAGCAGTCCAGGGGGAGGCCAGATTCGGCAGTATTTT.

V is TRBV6-6 and J is TRBJ2-1; D may correspond to TRBD1 or TRBD2 (5 bases each). The germline gives CDR1 MNHNY, CDR2 SVGAGI (reference sequence). This CDR3 is built from 15 residues. The V and J ends lost 2 bases and 6 bases respectively, with 14 bases between them. In DNA, the CDR3 is TGTGCCAGCAGTTACGTTGGGGGAACCAGCAATGAGCAGTTCTTC. It yields the protein CASSYVGGTSNEQFF.

The V gene is TRBV20-1, the J gene TRBJ1-4, with D tentatively TRBD1 (5 bases). The germline V gene encodes CDR1 DFQATT and CDR2 SNEGSKA (reference sequence). Trimming left V 6 bases short and J 3 bases short, with 17 bases between. The CDR3 totals 15 residues. CDR3 amino acids: CSAPPEGFANEKLFF. The CDR3 DNA is TGCAGTGCCCCCCCCGAGGGGTTCGCTAATGAAAAACTGTTTTTT.

This clonotype was detected only a few times. The CDR3 DNA follows: TGTGCCAGCAAGGACTACCTATTCGATGAGCAGTTCTTC. Its translation: CASKDYLFDEQFF. The V and J genes are TRBV6-2 or TRBV6-3 and TRBJ2-1, with a tentative D call TRBD2 (6 bases). The CDR3 sequence is 13 residues long. Trimming removed 7 bases from V and 8 bases from J, with 15 bases in between. The V gene's germline CDR1 is MNHEY and CDR2 SVGEGT.

CDR3 protein: CASSLGGLEAFF. CDR3 in DNA: TGCGCCAGCAGTCTGGGAGGGCTTGAAGCTTTCTTT. The chain is built from TRBV5-1 and TRBJ1-1; the D is unclear. CDR3 length equals 12 residues. CDR1 and CDR2 from the germline V gene are SGHRS and YFSETQ. V was cut by 5 bases and J by 7 bases, with 12 bases left in between.